The table lists the clone carrying this T cell receptor beta chain with many counts. Its target is not known. V was trimmed by 4 bases and J by 2 bases, leaving 12 bases between them. The CDR3 is 15 amino acids. Per the germline V gene, CDR1 is SGHRS and CDR2 is YFSETQ. Time point in this sample: longitudinal time-point 3. This specimen belongs to a study of neurological immune-mediated disorders. Looking at the study overall: Multiple sclerosis patients numbered 34, with about 30 relapsing-remitting and 3 secondary progressive. General study points: No expanded-clone CDR3 amino acid sequence recurred across subjects, suggesting private TCR-beta repertoires.

TCRdb reprocessed the 5' RACE reads via MiXCR and lists one record per CDR3 protein. The table shows about 81,000 distinct CDR3 sequences, with 4.3% occurring only once. What was sequenced was PBMCs. The TCR sequence derives from a woman in her sixties or seventies with multiple sclerosis. J is TRBJ2-2 and V is TRBV5-1, with D unresolved. CDR3 coding DNA: TGCGCCAGCAGCCTGGGCCCAGCTAACACCGGGGAGCTGTTTTTT. Amino acids: CASSLGPANTGELFF.